These 30 T cell receptor beta chains were all obtained from the same sample, sequenced in a study of T cells in Graves' hyperthyroidism and ophthalmopathy (dated by TCRdb to about 2019). Preparation of the library involved multiplex PCR. These reads were obtained on an Illumina HiSeq 2000. TCR beta CDR3 regions were amplified from RNA transcripts. For the first round of RT-PCR on the TCR CDR3, the HTBI primer set was used together with the Qiagen OneStep RT-PCR kit. TCRdb trimmed public reads at Q25 via fastp, called clones via MiXCR and kept in-frame beta chains. Each record represents a unique CDR3 protein, reported with the most common genes and DNA among its rows. Recorded for this sample are around 520,000 distinct CDR3 sequences; approximately 25% of them occurred a single time. Together, the top ten hold around 10% of the sample. Material for sequencing was blood. The source of these receptors is a woman in her twenties or thirties with Graves' ophthalmopathy.

At least ten counts were recorded for this clonotype. The chain has TRBV6-5 and TRBJ1-1; weak D call: TRBD1 (6 bases). The CDR3 runs to 16 residues. Trimming stripped 4 bases from V and 3 bases from J, with 18 bases between. Germline V CDR1 and CDR2: MNHEY, SVGAGI. CDR3 nucleotide sequence: TGTGCCAGCAGTTCCAGCCACACAGGGTCAGACACTGAAGCTTTCTTT. Translated: CASSSSHTGSDTEAFF.

This clonotype was seen many times. The rearrangement links TRBV11-2 to TRBJ2-7; 9 bases match TRBD2. The CDR3 sequence is 15 residues long. V dropped 3 bases and J dropped 4; count of bases not matched to a gene: 7. In germline, CDR1 is SGHAT, CDR2 FQNNGV. The CDR3 spells CASSFDLAGSYEQYF. The CDR3 nucleotides read TGTGCCAGCAGCTTCGACCTAGCGGGGAGTTACGAGCAGTACTTC.

In this sample, this clonotype turned up many times. The chain employs TRBV7-2 and TRBJ1-5; TRBD1 matches 10 bases. This CDR3 is built from 15 residues. The germline gives CDR1 SGHTA, CDR2 FQGNSA. The trim removed 5 bases at V and 2 bases at J, leaving 3 bases unmatched. For the CDR3, the DNA is TGTGCCAGCAGCGCCGGGACAGGGGGCAATCAGCCCCAGCATTTT. Translated, it gives CASSAGTGGNQPQHF.

The CDR3 loop reads CASSGSGVETQYF. In nucleotides, the CDR3 is TGTGCCAGCAGTGGATCGGGGGTGGAGACCCAGTACTTC. The chain joins TRBV6-1 to TRBJ2-5; TRBD2 might be the D (6 bases). The V and J ends lost 4 bases and 5 bases respectively, with 11 bases between them. Germline V gives CDR1 MNHNS, CDR2 SASEGT. CDR3 length: 13 residues.

Points on this clonotype: One base away lies a much larger clone, so this may be a sequencing read error. J is TRBJ1-1 and V is TRBV5-1; a possible D gene is TRBD1 (6 bases). Germline V gene lookup returns CDR1 SGHRS and CDR2 YFSETQ. The CDR3 has 13 residues. The CDR3 DNA reads TGCGCCAGCAGCTCAGAAACAGGGACCGAAGCTTGCTTT. Its protein product is CASSSETGTEACF.

The table lists this clonotype with many counts. This chain joins TRBV7-3 and TRBJ2-7; 7 bases are a match to TRBD2. Germline lookup yields CDR1 SGHTA and CDR2 FQGTGA. This CDR3 comprises 13 residues. V gave up 2 bases and J gave up 6 bases; unmatched junction bases: 4. Here the CDR3 DNA reads TGTGCCAGCAGCTTATCCAGCGGGGCCGAGCAGTACTTC. This translates into CASSLSSGAEQYF.

V and J are TRBV11-2 and TRBJ2-7; possible D gene TRBD1, 7 bases. The CDR3 sequence is 18 residues long. Trimming left V 3 bases short and J 4 bases short, with 25 bases between. Per germline, CDR1 SGHAT and CDR2 FQNNGV. DNA for the CDR3: TGTGCCAGCAGCTTTACGGAGGGGGCATCTCTCGGTTATTACGAGCAGTACTTC. This gives the protein CASSFTEGASLGYYEQYF.

This clonotype was found a few times. The rearrangement uses TRBV6-1 and TRBJ2-3; 10 bases map to TRBD2. The V segment lost 5 bases and the J segment 4 bases; nucleotides outside the gene matches: 12. The germline V gene encodes CDR1 MNHNS and CDR2 SASEGT. The CDR3 covers 17 residues. The CDR3 DNA follows: TGTGCCAGCAGTAAACGGCCAGCGGGGGGGCCCGCAGATACGCAGTATTTT. Amino acids: CASSKRPAGGPADTQYF.

This clonotype appeared many times. J is TRBJ2-7 and V is TRBV20-1, with 11 bases aligning to TRBD1. Germline assignment: CDR1 DFQATT and CDR2 SNEGSKA (reference sequence). V dropped 7 bases and J dropped 5; count of bases not matched to a gene: 10. The CDR3 consists of 14 residues. CDR3 protein: CSVAGTGGIDEQYF. The CDR3 bases are TGCAGTGTGGCCGGGACAGGGGGAATCGACGAGCAGTACTTC.

This clonotype appeared many times. V is TRBV5-1 and J is TRBJ2-5; 7 bases map to TRBD1. Germline V lookup: CDR1 SGHRS, CDR2 YFSETQ. The ends lost 8 bases at V and 8 bases at J; junction bases unmatched: 15. There are 14 residues in the CDR3. This chain's CDR3 is CASFSPGTAETQYF. As DNA, the CDR3 is TGCGCCAGTTTTTCTCCCGGGACAGCGGAAACCCAGTACTTC.

This clonotype was seen ten or more times. The chain recombines TRBV12-3 or TRBV12-4 with TRBJ1-5; D unclear. V was clipped by 9 bases and J by 0 bases, with 12 bases between them. The CDR3 sequence is 14 residues long. DNA for the CDR3: TGTGCCAGTTCGACATTTCTTAGCAATCAGCCCCAGCATTTT. Protein sequence: CASSTFLSNQPQHF.

This clonotype was recorded at least ten times. This sequence joins TRBV28 and TRBJ2-7, with TRBD2 identical over 10 bases. V shed 4 bases, J shed 6 bases, and the junction held 6 bases outside the gene matches. CDR3 length: 14 residues. Germline CDR1 MDHEN, CDR2 SYDVKM. Written as DNA, the CDR3 is TGTGCCAGCAGTTCGGAGCGGGGGGGCCCCGAGCAGTACTTC. Its translation is CASSSERGGPEQYF.

This clonotype was picked up one time. The rearrangement uses TRBV10-1 and TRBJ1-1, with D perhaps TRBD1 (5 bases). CDR3 length equals 13 residues. With 0 bases removed from V and 6 bases from J, the gap between germline ends came to 8 bases. Germline V gene lookup returns CDR1 WNHNN and CDR2 SYGVQD (reference sequence). In nucleotides, the CDR3 is TGCGCCAGCAGTGAGTCTAGAGGGGCTGAAGCTTTCTTT. Its translation: CASSESRGAEAFF.

In this sample, this clonotype turned up many times. The chain combines TRBV19 with TRBJ2-7; 10 nucleotides align to TRBD1. Germline-derived CDR1 and CDR2 are LNHDA and SQIVND (reference sequence). The trim removed 10 bases at V and 6 bases at J, leaving 9 bases unmatched. CDR3 length: 13 residues. CDR3 region: CAILRTGGSEQYF. As DNA, the CDR3 is TGTGCCATCCTTAGGACAGGGGGTTCCGAGCAGTACTTC.

This clonotype was observed many times. This rearrangement joins TRBV7-2 to TRBJ2-5; D not resolved. Germline-derived CDR1 and CDR2 are SGHTA and FQGNSA. This CDR3 has 12 residues. V was trimmed by 7 bases and J by 9 bases, leaving 15 bases between them. CDR3 residues: CASMGFVESQYF. The CDR3 DNA reads as TGTGCCAGCATGGGGTTCGTGGAGTCCCAGTACTTC.

A note on this clonotype: The conserved phenylalanine or tryptophan normally closing the CDR3 is absent here, so this likely arose from a read error. Because the CDR3's place on the DNA is in doubt, the DNA is left out and the CDR3 is given as listed by TCRdb. V and J are TRBV14 and TRBJ2-2. The CDR3 adds up to 17 amino acids, both ends counted. Germline lookup yields CDR1 SGHDN and CDR2 FVKESK. CDR3 sequence: CASSQDFGSANTGELCL.

This clonotype was detected ten times or more. This chain links TRBV11-2 with TRBJ1-3, with no clear D. The CDR3 spans 15 residues. Germline assignment: CDR1 SGHAT and CDR2 FQNNGV. The V gene lost 1 base and the J gene lost 1 base, with 8 bases spanning the gap. CDR3: CASSLGQASGNTIYF. DNA of the CDR3: TGTGCCAGCAGCTTAGGTCAGGCTTCTGGAAACACCATATATTTT.

This clonotype has a count of ten or more. The V call is TRBV24-1, the J call TRBJ2-3; TRBD2 matches 11 bases. The CDR3 has 13 residues. The ends lost 7 bases at V and 10 bases at J; junction bases unmatched: 6. The germline V gene encodes CDR1 KGHDR and CDR2 SFDVKD. The CDR3 reads CATSSLAGGAQYF. The CDR3, as DNA: TGTGCCACCAGCTCTCTAGCGGGGGGTGCGCAGTATTTT.

There are many counts of this clonotype. The CDR3 region is CAITEGQGKETQYF. CDR3 bases: TGTGCCATCACCGAAGGACAGGGTAAAGAGACCCAGTACTTC. The chain carries TRBV10-3 and TRBJ2-5, with TRBD1 matching over 8 bases. Germline V gene data show CDR1 as ENHRY and CDR2 as SYGVKD. V was pared by 7 bases and J by 3 bases, with 7 bases of the junction left unmatched. CDR3 length equals 14 residues.

Of note for this clonotype: A much larger clone is a single base away; this may be a read error. The conserved phenylalanine or tryptophan normally closing the CDR3 is absent here, so this likely arose from a read error. The chain combines TRBV11-1 with TRBJ1-2; 11 positions agree with TRBD1. The CDR3 has 16 amino acids. The V and J ends lost 5 bases and 1 base, in that order; junction bases with no gene match: 6. CDR1 and CDR2 (germline): SGHAT, FQDESV (reference sequence). The CDR3 spells CASSPWDRGNNYGYTY. The CDR3 DNA reads as TGTGCCAGCAGCCCCTGGGACAGGGGGAATAACTATGGCTACACCTAC.

This clonotype was counted at least ten times. The gene calls are TRBV15 and TRBJ1-2, with D possibly TRBD1 on 5 matching bases. Germline values: CDR1 LNHNV, CDR2 YYDKDF (reference sequence). The CDR3 has 14 residues. V lost 4 bases and J 6 bases, leaving 15 bases between the germline ends. CDR3: CATSMGGWQDGYTF. CDR3 in DNA: TGTGCCACCAGCATGGGGGGGTGGCAAGATGGCTACACCTTC.

There are a few counts of this clonotype. The V call is TRBV30, the J call TRBJ1-6; D is unclear. The CDR3 length is 13 residues. Germline V CDR1 and CDR2: GTSNPN, SVGIG (reference sequence). V gave up 3 bases and J gave up 8 bases, with 11 bases separating them. The CDR3 bases are TGTGCCTGGAGAAATAGGGAATATTCACCCCTCCACTTT. It codes for CAWRNREYSPLHF.

This clonotype has more than one count but fewer than ten. The chain has TRBV29-1 and TRBJ2-2; 7 bases are a match to TRBD1. The V and J ends lost 6 bases and 3 bases, in that order; junction bases with no gene match: 1. CDR3 length: 12 residues. Germline V gene data show CDR1 as SQVTM and CDR2 as ANQGSEA. The CDR3 here is CSVTGYTGELFF. CDR3 sequence (DNA): TGCAGCGTGACAGGGTACACCGGGGAGCTGTTTTTT.

This clonotype was found many times. The rearrangement links TRBV12-3 or TRBV12-4 to TRBJ1-3; TRBD1 might be the D (5 bases). The CDR3 has 14 residues. Trimming took 6 bases from V and 5 from J, leaving 14 bases between them. CDR3 amino acids: CASRMVGGRNTIYF. In DNA form, the CDR3 reads TGTGCCAGCAGGATGGTCGGGGGAAGAAACACCATATATTTT.

At least ten counts were recorded for this clonotype. This chain links TRBV12-3 or TRBV12-4 with TRBJ2-7; tentative D call: TRBD2 (6 bases). The CDR3 totals 12 residues. V lost 0 bases, J lost 12 bases, and 12 bases lay in between. The CDR3 region has the DNA TGTGCCAGCAGTTTAGCGGGGCAGGGACTGTACTTC. Translated: CASSLAGQGLYF.

This clonotype was recorded many times. The conserved phenylalanine or tryptophan is not found at the CDR3 terminus, so this likely reflects a read error. This chain joins TRBV6-1 and TRBJ1-1; the D is unclear. This CDR3 spans 16 amino acids. Germline CDR1 MNHNS, CDR2 SASEGT. V dropped 6 bases and J dropped 1 base, with 18 bases sitting between them. CDR3 sequence: CASSASSWLENTEAFL. The CDR3 DNA reads as TGTGCCAGCAGCGCTTCCTCGTGGTTGGAGAACACTGAAGCTTTCCTT.

This clonotype showed up many times. The chain combines TRBV19 with TRBJ1-2, with D possibly TRBD1 on 6 matching bases. From germline, CDR1 is LNHDA and CDR2 SQIVND (reference sequence). Trimming cost V 3 bases and J 4 bases, with 21 bases left between them. This CDR3 comprises 17 residues. CDR3: CASSMGRDKEGSYGYTF. For the CDR3, the DNA is TGTGCCAGTAGTATGGGCCGGGACAAGGAGGGCTCCTATGGCTACACCTTC.

This clonotype was counted at least ten times. The rearrangement uses TRBV28 and TRBJ2-7, with 8 bases matching TRBD1. V was clipped by 3 bases and J by 3 bases; unmatched bases: 4. CDR1 MDHEN and CDR2 SYDVKM come from the germline V gene. The CDR3 covers 14 residues. The CDR3 bases are TGTGCCAGCAGTTTTTTCGGACAGGGCTACGAGCAGTACTTC. Its protein product is CASSFFGQGYEQYF. The whole variable domain, filled in from reference TRBV28 and TRBJ2-7, reads DVKVTQSSRYLVKRTGEKVFLECVQDMDHENMFWYRQDPGLGLRLIYFSYDVKMKEKGDIPEGYSVSREKKERFSLILESASTNQTSMYLCASSFFGQGYEQYFGPGTRLTVT.

DNA of the CDR3: TGTGCCAGCTCTCTAAATGGCAGGGGGGTTGGTAATGGCTACACCTTC. Translation: CASSLNGRGVGNGYTF. The chain links TRBV11-2 to TRBJ1-2; TRBD1 aligns across 7 bases. The CDR3 has 16 residues. The ends lost 8 bases at V and 6 bases at J; junction bases unmatched: 18. Germline CDR1 reads SGHAT; CDR2 reads FQNNGV. The whole variable domain, remainder taken from reference TRBV11-2 and TRBJ1-2, is EAGVAQSPRYKIIEKRQSVAFWCNPISGHATLYWYQQILGQGPKLLIQFQNNGVVDDSQLPKDRFSAERLKGVDSTLKIQPAKLEDSAVYLCASSLNGRGVGNGYTFGSGTRLTVV.

The table lists this clonotype with a count of one. This rearrangement joins TRBV7-8 to TRBJ2-7, with 11 bases fitting TRBD2. CDR3 length: 15 amino acids. V trimming: 4 bases; J trimming: 5 bases; junction bases outside the gene matches: 7. CDR1 and CDR2 (germline): SGHVS, FQNEAQ. The CDR3 reads CASSSTGTSGNEQYF. The CDR3 DNA reads TGTGCCAGCAGCTCTACCGGGACTAGCGGTAACGAGCAGTACTTC.